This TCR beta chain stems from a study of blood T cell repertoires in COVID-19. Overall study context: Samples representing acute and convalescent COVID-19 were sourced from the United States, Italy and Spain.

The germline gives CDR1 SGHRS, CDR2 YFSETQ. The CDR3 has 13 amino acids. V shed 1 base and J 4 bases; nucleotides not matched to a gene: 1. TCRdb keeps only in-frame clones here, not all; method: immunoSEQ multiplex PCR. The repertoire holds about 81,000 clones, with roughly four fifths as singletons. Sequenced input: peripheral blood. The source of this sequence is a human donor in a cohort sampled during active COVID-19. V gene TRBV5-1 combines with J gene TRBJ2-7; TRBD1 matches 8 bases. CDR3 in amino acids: CASSLTGGYEQYF. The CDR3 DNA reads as TGCGCCAGCAGCTTGACAGGGGGGTACGAGCAGTACTTC.